The present entry profiles one T cell receptor (beta chain) with its context. Treatment here: preoperative locoregional IRX-2 cytokine immunotherapy. Samples came from a phase Ib trial of preoperative locoregional IRX-2 cytokine immunotherapy. This specimen belongs to a study of preoperative IRX-2 immunotherapy in early breast cancer. V dropped 3 bases and J dropped 2; count of bases not matched to a gene: 9. Germline V gene sequence: CDR1 LGHNA, CDR2 YNFKEQ. The CDR3 runs to 17 residues. Assay: immunoSEQ multiplex PCR; the TCRdb copy retains only in-frame clones and omits some. This sample yields 40,000 to 45,000 clones, of which about 95% are seen a single time; over 1.5% belongs to the top ten.

The sequence was collected from a human donor with breast cancer. The sequencing here drew on tumor tissue, taken after IRX-2 immunotherapy. The rearrangement joins TRBV4-2 to TRBJ2-2; 7 positions agree with TRBD1. The CDR3 coding sequence is TGTGCCAGCAGCCAGGTCAGACAGGGTGTAAACACCGGGGAGCTGTTTTTT. This gives the protein CASSQVRQGVNTGELFF.